This TCR beta chain was captured by sequencing in a study of Graves' ophthalmopathy and Graves' hyperthyroidism. The authors diagnosed from clinical symptoms, serum thyroxine, TRAb, thyroid ultrasound and orbital computed tomography. The V gene's germline CDR1 is MNHNY and CDR2 SVGAGI (reference sequence). Trimming removed 3 bases at V and 5 bases at J, with 14 bases between. This CDR3 has 14 residues. RNA transcripts were the source from which TCR beta CDR3 regions were amplified. Second-round multiplex PCR came after a first-round RT-PCR that employed HTBI primers. TCRdb itself ran the multiplex PCR reads through MiXCR, one entry per CDR3 protein. The table records tens of thousands of distinct CDR3 sequences, around half of them present only once.

The clonotype comes from an adult man with Graves' ophthalmopathy. The sequencing sample was made of peripheral blood. The V gene is TRBV6-6, the J gene TRBJ2-7; D might be TRBD1 (5 bases). DNA for the CDR3: TGTGCCAGCAGTTATGGTCAGGGATACGACGAGCAGTACTTC. It translates to CASSYGQGYDEQYF.